The sequence of this TCR beta chain was determined in a study of T cell responses to AZD1222 COVID-19 vaccine. The repertoire was sequenced with immunoSEQ multiplex PCR; TCRdb's copy has only in-frame clones and lacks some. The sample holds more than 70,000 clones, 88% seen once. As regards this clone: Its antigen remains unknown.

Study-level points and caveats: Every sample of the repertoires postdated the peak T cell response. Clonal diversity may have been underestimated, and the donors were mostly white British, with more females than males. Two doses of AZD1222 preceded a rise in Spike-specific TCR breadth and depth.

The sequencing used peripheral blood, collected on day 0 of AZD1222 vaccination. This TCR was recovered from an adult in good health.

CDR3: CASSLVGLPYEQYF. The CDR3 DNA reads TGTGCCAGCAGCTTAGTGGGACTCCCCTACGAGCAGTACTTC. The gene calls are TRBV11-2 and TRBJ2-7; D perhaps matches TRBD2 (6 bases). Deletions cut 1 base from V and 2 bases from J, with 9 bases between. The CDR3 contains 14 residues. Germline V gives CDR1 SGHAT, CDR2 FQNNGV. Filled out from reference TRBV11-2 and TRBJ2-7, the complete variable domain reads EAGVAQSPRYKIIEKRQSVAFWCNPISGHATLYWYQQILGQGPKLLIQFQNNGVVDDSQLPKDRFSAERLKGVDSTLKIQPAKLEDSAVYLCASSLVGLPYEQYFGPGTRLTVT.